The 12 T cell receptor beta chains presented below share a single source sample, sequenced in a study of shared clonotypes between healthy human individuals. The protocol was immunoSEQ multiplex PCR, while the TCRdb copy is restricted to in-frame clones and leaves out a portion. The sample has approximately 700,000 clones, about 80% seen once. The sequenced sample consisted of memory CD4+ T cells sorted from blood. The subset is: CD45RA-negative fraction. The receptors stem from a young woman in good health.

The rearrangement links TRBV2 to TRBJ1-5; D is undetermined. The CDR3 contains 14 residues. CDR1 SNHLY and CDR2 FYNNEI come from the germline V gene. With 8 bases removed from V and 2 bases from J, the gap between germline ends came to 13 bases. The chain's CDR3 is CASGLLPGNQPQHF. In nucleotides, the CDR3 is TGTGCCAGCGGCCTTCTCCCGGGCAATCAGCCCCAGCATTTT.

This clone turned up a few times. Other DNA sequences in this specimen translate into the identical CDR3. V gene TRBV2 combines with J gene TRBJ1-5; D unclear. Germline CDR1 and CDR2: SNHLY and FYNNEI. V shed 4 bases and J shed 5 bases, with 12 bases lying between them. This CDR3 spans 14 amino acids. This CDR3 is CASSGNTGDQPQHF. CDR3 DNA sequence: TGTGCCAGCAGTGGAAACACCGGCGATCAGCCCCAGCATTTT. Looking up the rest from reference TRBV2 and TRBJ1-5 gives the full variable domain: EPEVTQTPSHQVTQMGQEVILRCVPISNHLYFYWYRQILGQKVEFLVSFYNNEISEKSEIFDDQFSVERPDGSNFTLKIRSTKLEDSAMYFCASSGNTGDQPQHFGDGTRLSIL.

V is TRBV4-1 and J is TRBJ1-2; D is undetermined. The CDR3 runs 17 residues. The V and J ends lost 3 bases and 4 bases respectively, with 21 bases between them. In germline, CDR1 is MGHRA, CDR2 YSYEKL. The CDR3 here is CASSQSLDGRRSYGYTF. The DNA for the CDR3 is TGCGCCAGCAGCCAGTCACTCGACGGCCGACGATCCTATGGCTACACCTTC.

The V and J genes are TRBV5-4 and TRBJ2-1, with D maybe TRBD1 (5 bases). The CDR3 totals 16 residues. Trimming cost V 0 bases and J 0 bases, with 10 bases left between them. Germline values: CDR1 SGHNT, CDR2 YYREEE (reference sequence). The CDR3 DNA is TGTGCCAGCAGCTTGGGGGGCGGCTACTCCTACAATGAGCAGTTCTTC. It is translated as CASSLGGGYSYNEQFF.

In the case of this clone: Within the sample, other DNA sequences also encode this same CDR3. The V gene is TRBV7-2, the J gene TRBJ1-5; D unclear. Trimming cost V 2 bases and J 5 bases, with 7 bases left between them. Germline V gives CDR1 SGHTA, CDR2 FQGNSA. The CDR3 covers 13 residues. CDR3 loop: CASSLNRDQPQHF. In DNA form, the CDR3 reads TGTGCCAGCAGCTTAAATAGGGATCAGCCCCAGCATTTT.

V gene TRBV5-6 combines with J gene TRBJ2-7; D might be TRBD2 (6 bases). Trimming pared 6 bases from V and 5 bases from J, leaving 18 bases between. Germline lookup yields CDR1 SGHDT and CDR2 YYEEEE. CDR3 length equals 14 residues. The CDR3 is CASTGGTWVNEQYF. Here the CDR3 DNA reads TGTGCCAGCACTGGGGGGACGTGGGTGAACGAGCAGTACTTC.

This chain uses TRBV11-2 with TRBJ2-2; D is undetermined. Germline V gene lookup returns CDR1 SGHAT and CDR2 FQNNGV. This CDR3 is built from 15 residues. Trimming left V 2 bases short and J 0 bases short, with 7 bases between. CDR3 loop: CASSLSVANTGELFF. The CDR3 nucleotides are TGTGCCAGCAGCTTATCCGTTGCGAACACCGGGGAGCTGTTTTTT.

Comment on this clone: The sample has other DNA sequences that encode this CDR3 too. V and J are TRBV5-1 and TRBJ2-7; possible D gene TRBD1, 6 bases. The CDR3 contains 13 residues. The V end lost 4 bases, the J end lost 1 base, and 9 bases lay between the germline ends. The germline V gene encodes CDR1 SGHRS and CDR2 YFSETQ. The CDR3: CASSPGQSYEQYF. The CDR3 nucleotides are TGCGCCAGCAGCCCCGGACAGTCCTACGAGCAGTACTTC.

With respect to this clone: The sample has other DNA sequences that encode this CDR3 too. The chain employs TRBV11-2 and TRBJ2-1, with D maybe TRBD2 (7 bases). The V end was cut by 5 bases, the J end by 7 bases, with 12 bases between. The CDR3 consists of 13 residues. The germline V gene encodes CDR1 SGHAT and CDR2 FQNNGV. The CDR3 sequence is CASSVGGGNEQFF. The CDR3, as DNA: TGTGCCAGCAGCGTAGGGGGAGGGAATGAGCAGTTCTTC.

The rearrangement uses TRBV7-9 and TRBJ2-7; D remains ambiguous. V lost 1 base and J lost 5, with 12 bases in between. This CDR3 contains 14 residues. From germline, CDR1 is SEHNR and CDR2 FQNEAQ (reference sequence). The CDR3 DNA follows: TGTGCCAGCAGCTTAGGGGCGGCAGGCGACGAGCAGTACTTC. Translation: CASSLGAAGDEQYF.

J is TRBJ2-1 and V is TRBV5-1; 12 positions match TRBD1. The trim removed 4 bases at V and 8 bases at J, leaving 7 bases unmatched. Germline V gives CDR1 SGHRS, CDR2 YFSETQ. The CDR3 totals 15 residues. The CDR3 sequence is CASSPGTGGKDEQFF. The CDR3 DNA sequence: TGCGCCAGCAGCCCCGGGACAGGGGGCAAGGATGAGCAGTTCTTC.

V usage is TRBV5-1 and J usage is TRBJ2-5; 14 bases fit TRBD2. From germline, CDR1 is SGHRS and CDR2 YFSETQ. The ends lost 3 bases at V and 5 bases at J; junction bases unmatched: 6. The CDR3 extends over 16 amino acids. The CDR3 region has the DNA TGCGCCAGCAGCTCCGGGACTAGCGGGAGCGGGGAGACCCAGTACTTC. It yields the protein CASSSGTSGSGETQYF.